A single sample gave rise to the 2 T cell receptor beta chains below, sequenced in a study of blood T cell repertoires in COVID-19. Generated by immunoSEQ multiplex PCR, the TCRdb table keeps only in-frame clones and is missing some. Among approximately 210,000 clones listed, approximately 82% were seen once. The sample taken for sequencing was peripheral blood. The receptor source for this set is a woman aged 80 or older with acute or convalescent COVID-19.

The chain links TRBV6-6 to TRBJ1-1; 9 nucleotides align to TRBD1. Germline values: CDR1 MNHNY, CDR2 SVGAGI (reference sequence). V lost 6 bases and J lost 4; bases outside the gene matches: 12. The CDR3 covers 16 residues. The CDR3 protein is CASRGRTGQGRTEAFF. DNA of the CDR3: TGTGCCAGCAGAGGACGAACGGGACAGGGCCGCACTGAAGCTTTCTTT.

This chain joins TRBV9 and TRBJ2-1, with D possibly matching TRBD2 (5 bases). Trimming cost V 3 bases and J 4 bases, with 14 bases left between them. Germline V gives CDR1 SGDLS, CDR2 YYNGEE. The CDR3 sequence is 15 residues long. CDR3 protein: CASSALGSYYNEQFF. The CDR3 bases are TGTGCCAGCAGCGCCCTAGGGAGCTATTACAATGAGCAGTTCTTC.